The following is a T cell receptor (beta chain) sequence with its context. This clonotype occurred many times. Its antigen has not been determined. No per-base quality is available; no much larger clone lies one base away. These data are taken from a study of T cells after yellow fever vaccination (dated by TCRdb to the late 2010s). Broadly, across the study: The SMART-Seq v4 Ultra Low Input RNA kit was used to prepare libraries from fractions with low cell numbers. Blood samples were taken at several timepoints before and after primary and secondary immunization, and bulk PBMC replicates and cell subsets were isolated. To track T-cell clones before and after primary and booster YFV17D yellow fever vaccination, bulk TCR alpha and beta repertoires were sequenced longitudinally. The cohort comprised two healthy male donors, one aged 18 to 29 and one aged 30 to 40 years.

TCR cDNA was synthesized by 5'RACE template switching, through which a universal primer site and unique molecular identifiers were introduced. cDNA synthesis was primed from both the TCR alpha and TCR beta constant segments. Libraries were amplified in two PCR steps, with sample barcodes and sequencing adapters added in the second step. Sequencing of libraries was done on Illumina HiSeq 2500 (2x100 bp) or NovaSeq (2x150 bp). The authors' pipeline ran thus. MIGEC was used to demultiplex reads and collapse the reads into UMI consensus sequences, and MiXCR was used for V(D)J alignment. Vaccine-responding clonotypes were identified with edgeR using replicate PBMC samples, with FDR below 0.01 and a log2 fold change above 5 up to day 15 being required. Each bulk clonotype received a CD4 or CD8 identity based on whether the sequenced CD4 or CD8 repertoire contained that clonotype at higher abundance. Clones were called with MiXCR by TCRdb after fastp trimmed the public reads at Q25, and only in-frame beta chains were retained. Rows with one shared CDR3 protein collapse into an entry with the most common genes and DNA. The V and J calls shown here were made by TCRdb, not taken from the authors' results. Within this sample are some 390,000 distinct CDR3 sequences, with 6.2% of them counted one time only. 15% of the sample rests with the top ten.

The investigation overall reported the following: A small fraction of clonotypes showed up in both the CD4 and CD8 compartments, probably as a result of convergent recombination. Only a couple of donors were included in the study, so the extent to which the findings can be generalized is limited. The secondary T-cell response was weaker than the primary response but faster, peaking on day 5 instead of day 15. Computational filtering was required because FACS-sorted repertoires could contain abundant contaminating clonotypes from the bulk population. Most clones expanded after primary vaccination were re-detected after the booster (96% of CD4 and around 88% of CD8), suggesting broad memory maintenance.

The CDR3 goes from the cysteine to the phenylalanine over 14 residues. The read is trimmed to its CDR3 DNA, 42 bases read in frame from base 1. This sample's treatment or condition label indicates: live attenuated yellow fever vaccine strain. Two biological replicates of bulk PBMCs were collected at each blood-draw timepoint. A standard Ficoll-Paque protocol was used to isolate PBMCs from peripheral blood. TriZol was used to extract RNA from bulk PBMCs, from CD4 and CD8 fractions, and from dextramer-positive and dextramer-negative fractions. Here the chain combines TRBV21-1 and TRBJ2-2; the table calls TRBD2, which could not be checked here. TRBV21-1 is given as a pseudogene. The sequencing used PBMCs, collected 5 days after the yellow fever booster vaccination. The receptor comes from a man in his thirties or forties who received the YFV17D yellow fever vaccine. The CDR3 is CASSKGLLTGELFF. The nucleotide sequence is given as TGTGCCAGCAGCAAAGGACTACTCACCGGGGAGCTGTTTTTT.